These T cell receptor beta chains were read from a single sample in a study of cytomegalovirus exposure and HLA in healthy donors. The assay was immunoSEQ multiplex PCR, and TCRdb's table has in-frame clones only and misses some. Of under 200,000 clones detected, roughly 80% appear once; the ten largest clones hold less than 2%. The sample consisted of PBMCs. These receptor sequences come from a woman younger than 35 in good health and CMV-seronegative. CDR3s include the opening cysteine and the closing phenylalanine or tryptophan. Each record gives: J gene, clone size, V gene, D gene, CDR3 protein, CDR3 DNA. The D gene is left open where the match is weak. Rows may omit the clone size; those that give it use once, few, many or a size class.

TRBJ2-7,NA,TRBV7-8,NA,CASSFDGAYEQYF,TGTGCCAGCAGCTTCGACGGGGCCTACGAGCAGTACTTC
TRBJ2-7,once,TRBV7-9,NA,CSSSSVVYEQYF,TGTTCCAGCAGCTCAGTGGTCTACGAGCAGTACTTC
TRBJ2-7,NA,TRBV28,NA,CASSFGLGSPYEQYF,TGTGCCAGCAGTTTTGGATTGGGGAGTCCCTACGAGCAGTACTTC
TRBJ1-4,few,TRBV2,TRBD1,CASNSGQNNEKLFF,TGTGCCAGCAACTCGGGACAGAATAATGAAAAACTGTTTTTT
TRBJ2-2,NA,TRBV19,TRBD1,CASSSRQGATGELFF,TGTGCCAGTAGTAGCCGACAGGGGGCGACGGGGGAGCTGTTTTTT
TRBJ2-5,NA,TRBV2,NA,CASGHGTQYF,TGTGCCAGCGGTCACGGGACCCAGTACTTC
TRBJ2-7,few,TRBV2,NA,CASSEAAGLPYEQYF,TGTGCCAGCAGTGAAGCCGCAGGCCTCCCCTACGAGCAGTACTTC
TRBJ2-2,NA,TRBV12-1,NA,CASSRLVAANTGELFF,TGTGCCAGCAGTCGTTTAGTAGCGGCGAACACCGGGGAGCTGTTTTTT
TRBJ2-1,NA,TRBV11-3,TRBD2,CASSLVGGRFSYNEQFF,TGTGCCAGCAGCTTAGTGGGAGGGAGATTCTCCTACAATGAGCAGTTCTTC
TRBJ2-3,NA,TRBV29-1,TRBD2,CSVSSGGTDTQYF,TGCAGCGTTTCTAGCGGGGGCACAGATACGCAGTATTTT
TRBJ1-2,NA,TRBV7-9,NA,CSSTGGGTLIYGYTF,TGTTCCAGTACCGGGGGGGGGACACTTATCTATGGCTACACCTTC
TRBJ1-1,NA,TRBV19,NA,CATLDRAEAFF,TGTGCCACCTTGGACAGAGCTGAAGCTTTCTTT
TRBJ1-6,NA,TRBV27,NA,CASSLQGIYNSPLHF,TGTGCCAGCAGTTTACAGGGTATCTATAATTCACCCCTCCACTTT
TRBJ1-4,NA,TRBV19,NA,CASSNRNQGRREKLFF,TGTGCCAGTAGTAACCGAAATCAGGGTCGGCGGGAAAAACTGTTTTTT
TRBJ2-7,NA,TRBV10-2,NA,CASSERGSSYEQYF,TGCGCCAGCAGTGAGCGGGGGAGCTCCTACGAGCAGTACTTC
TRBJ2-7,NA,TRBV11-2,TRBD2,CASSLASGRYEQYF,TGTGCCAGCAGCTTAGCTAGCGGGAGGTACGAGCAGTACTTC
TRBJ1-1,NA,TRBV28,TRBD1,CASSPRDRGWGMNTEAFF,TGTGCCAGCAGTCCCCGGGACAGGGGATGGGGTATGAACACTGAAGCTTTCTTT
TRBJ2-7,NA,TRBV7-9,TRBD1,CASSPPSGTGDEQYF,TGTGCCAGCAGCCCACCCTCCGGGACAGGGGACGAGCAGTACTTC
TRBJ2-2,NA,TRBV2,TRBD1,CASREGQGAETGELFF,TGTGCCAGCAGGGAAGGACAGGGGGCGGAGACCGGGGAGCTGTTTTTT
TRBJ1-2,NA,TRBV7-2,TRBD1,CASRLKDRGLGYTF,TGTGCCAGCAGACTAAAGGACAGGGGGCTTGGCTACACCTTC
TRBJ2-1,NA,TRBV7-9,TRBD1,CASTPRDREQFF,TGTGCCAGCACCCCACGGGACAGAGAGCAGTTCTTC
TRBJ1-1,NA,TRBV6-5,NA,CASSRTVNTEAFF,TGTGCCAGCAGCCGTACAGTGAACACTGAAGCTTTCTTT
TRBJ2-2,NA,TRBV2,NA,CASSGGKNTGELFF,TGTGCCAGCAGTGGCGGGAAGAACACCGGGGAGCTGTTTTTT
TRBJ1-2,NA,TRBV11-2,TRBD1,CASRNLGQVLGYTF,TGTGCCAGCAGGAACCTGGGACAGGTCTTAGGCTACACCTTC
TRBJ2-3,NA,TRBV4-2,NA,CASSPQGAEGADTQYF,TGTGCCAGCAGCCCCCAGGGAGCGGAGGGCGCAGATACGCAGTATTTT
TRBJ2-1,NA,TRBV27,NA,CASSFQGTHNEQFF,TGTGCCAGCAGTTTTCAGGGGACACACAATGAGCAGTTCTTC
TRBJ2-3,NA,TRBV4-3,TRBD2,CASSQESAGGQDTQYF,TGCGCCAGCAGCCAAGAATCAGCGGGAGGGCAAGATACGCAGTATTTT
TRBJ2-7,few,TRBV10-2,TRBD1,CASSYTGTGVFEQYF,TGCGCCAGCAGTTACACCGGGACAGGGGTGTTCGAGCAGTACTTC
TRBJ2-7,NA,TRBV2,NA,CASSEPRDSNSYEQYF,TGTGCCAGCAGTGAACCCCGGGACTCGAACTCCTACGAGCAGTACTTC
TRBJ1-1,few,TRBV30,NA,CAWSTLWNTEAFF,TGTGCCTGGAGTACTCTTTGGAACACTGAAGCTTTCTTT
TRBJ2-7,NA,TRBV12-1,NA,CASSYPRTGGTYEQYF,TGTGCCAGCAGCTACCCTCGGACAGGGGGGACCTACGAGCAGTACTTC
TRBJ2-1,NA,TRBV25-1,TRBD2,CASSEAGGLTAYNEQFF,TGTGCCAGCAGTGAAGCGGGAGGGCTGACGGCCTACAATGAGCAGTTCTTC
TRBJ2-1,NA,TRBV7-2,NA,CASSPERVNEQFF,TGTGCCAGCAGCCCCGAAAGAGTCAATGAGCAGTTCTTC
TRBJ2-2,NA,TRBV10-2,TRBD1,CASREQGSGELFF,TGCGCCAGCAGGGAACAGGGGTCCGGGGAGCTGTTTTTT
TRBJ2-5,NA,TRBV5-4,TRBD2,CASSWGTSRGETQYF,TGTGCCAGCAGCTGGGGGACTAGCCGTGGAGAGACCCAGTACTTC
TRBJ2-3,NA,TRBV11-3,NA,CASSPRLTGVTDTQYF,TGTGCCAGCAGCCCCCGCCTGACAGGAGTCACAGATACGCAGTATTTT
TRBJ2-3,NA,TRBV10-2,TRBD2,CASSGLADPPSTDTQYF,TGCGCCAGCTCCGGACTAGCGGACCCCCCTAGCACAGATACGCAGTATTTT
TRBJ2-4,NA,TRBV4-1,TRBD2,CASSQDLAGRWEGKNIQYF,TGCGCCAGCAGCCAAGACCTAGCGGGAAGGTGGGAAGGCAAAAACATTCAGTACTTC
TRBJ2-1,NA,TRBV14,TRBD2,CASSPLGTSGRVGQFF,TGTGCCAGCAGCCCCCTCGGGACTAGCGGGAGGGTCGGGCAGTTCTTC
TRBJ2-2,NA,TRBV27,TRBD2,CASSSGGNTGELFF,TGTGCCAGTTCTAGCGGGGGGAACACCGGGGAGCTGTTTTTT
TRBJ1-2,few,TRBV5-4,TRBD1,CASSLGQGLGYGYTF,TGTGCCAGCAGCTTGGGACAGGGGCTGGGCTATGGCTACACCTTC
TRBJ2-2,once,TRBV4-3,TRBD2,CASSQVVAGGTGELFF,TGCGCCAGCAGCCAAGTAGTAGCGGGAGGCACCGGGGAGCTGTTTTTT
TRBJ1-2,NA,TRBV19,NA,CASSFRDSGYGYTF,TGTGCCAGTAGTTTCCGGGACTCAGGCTATGGCTACACCTTC
TRBJ1-3,NA,TRBV28,NA,CASRAGVNTIYF,TGTGCCAGCAGGGCGGGGGTGAACACCATATATTTT
TRBJ1-4,NA,TRBV9,TRBD1,CASSPRTGINEKLFF,TGTGCCAGCAGCCCAAGGACAGGAATTAATGAAAAACTGTTTTTT
TRBJ1-4,NA,TRBV11-3,TRBD1,CASSPGTGEKLFF,TGTGCCAGCAGCCCGGGGACAGGTGAAAAACTGTTTTTT
TRBJ2-1,NA,TRBV6-1,NA,CASSEVPGDNEQFF,TGTGCCAGCAGTGAAGTCCCAGGGGACAATGAGCAGTTCTTC
TRBJ2-3,once,TRBV7-2,TRBD2,CASSFGAGSTDTQYF,TGTGCCAGCAGCTTTGGAGCGGGAAGCACAGATACGCAGTATTTT
TRBJ2-7,NA,TRBV4-2,TRBD2,CASSQGSSGAYEQYF,TGTGCTAGCAGCCAAGGTTCTAGCGGGGCCTACGAGCAGTACTTC
TRBJ2-1,NA,TRBV28,TRBD2,CASRSSTSGYNEQFF,TGTGCCAGCAGATCTTCGACTAGCGGTTACAATGAGCAGTTCTTC
TRBJ2-5,NA,TRBV4-1,NA,CASSQGEGGAGGVQETQYF,TGCGCCAGCAGCCAAGGGGAAGGTGGCGCTGGAGGGGTTCAAGAGACCCAGTACTTC
TRBJ2-7,NA,TRBV5-1,TRBD2,CASSLGLAGGPPYEQYF,TGCGCCAGCAGCTTGGGACTAGCGGGAGGGCCGCCCTACGAGCAGTACTTC
TRBJ2-3,few,TRBV5-4,NA,CASSLYGVYTQYF,TGTGCCAGCAGCTTGTACGGGGTGTATACGCAGTATTTT